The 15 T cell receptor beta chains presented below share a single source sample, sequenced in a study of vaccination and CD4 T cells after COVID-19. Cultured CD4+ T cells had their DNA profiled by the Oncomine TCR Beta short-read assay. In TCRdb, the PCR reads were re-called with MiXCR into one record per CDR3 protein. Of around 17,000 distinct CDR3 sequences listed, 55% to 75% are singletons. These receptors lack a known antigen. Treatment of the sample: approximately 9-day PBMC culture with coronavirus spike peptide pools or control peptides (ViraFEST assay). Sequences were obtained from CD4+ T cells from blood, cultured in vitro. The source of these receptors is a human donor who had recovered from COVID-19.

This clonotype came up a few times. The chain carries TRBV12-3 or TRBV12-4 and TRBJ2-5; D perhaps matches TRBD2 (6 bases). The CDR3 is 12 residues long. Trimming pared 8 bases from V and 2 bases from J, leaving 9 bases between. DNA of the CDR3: TGTGCCAGCGGAGGAGGGCAAGAGACCCAGTACTTC. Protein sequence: CASGGGQETQYF.

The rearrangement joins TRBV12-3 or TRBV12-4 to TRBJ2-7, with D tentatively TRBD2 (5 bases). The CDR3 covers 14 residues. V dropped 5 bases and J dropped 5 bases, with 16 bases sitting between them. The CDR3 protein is CASSPHRGSNEQYF. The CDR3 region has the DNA TGTGCCAGCAGTCCCCATCGGGGATCGAACGAGCAGTACTTC.

The CDR3 nucleotides read TGTGCCAGCAGCGGGCCCACGTACGAGCAGTACTTC. It yields the protein CASSGPTYEQYF. The chain is built from TRBV7-9 and TRBJ2-7; D remains ambiguous. V was trimmed by 5 bases and J by 4 bases, leaving 9 bases between them. Germline values: CDR1 SEHNR, CDR2 FQNEAQ (reference sequence). CDR3 size: 12 residues.

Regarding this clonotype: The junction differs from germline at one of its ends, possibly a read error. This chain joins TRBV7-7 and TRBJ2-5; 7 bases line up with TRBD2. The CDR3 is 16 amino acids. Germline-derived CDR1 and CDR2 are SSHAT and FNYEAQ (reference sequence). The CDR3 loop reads CASSRGGVRIQETQYF. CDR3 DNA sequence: TGTGCTAGCAGCCGTGGGGGGGTCCGGATCCAAGAGACCCAGTACTTC.

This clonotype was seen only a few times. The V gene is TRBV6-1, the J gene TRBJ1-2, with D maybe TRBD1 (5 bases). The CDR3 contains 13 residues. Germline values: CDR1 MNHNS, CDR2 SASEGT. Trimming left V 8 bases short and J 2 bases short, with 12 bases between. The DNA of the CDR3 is TGTGCCAGCGCCCGGGGGGGGAACTATGGCTACACCTTC. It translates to CASARGGNYGYTF.

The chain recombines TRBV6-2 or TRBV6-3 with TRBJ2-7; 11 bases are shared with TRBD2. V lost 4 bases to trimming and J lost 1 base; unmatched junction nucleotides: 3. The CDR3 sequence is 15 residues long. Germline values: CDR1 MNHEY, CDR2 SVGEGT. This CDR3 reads CASSSGLAVSYEQYF. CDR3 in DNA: TGTGCCAGCAGTTCGGGACTAGCGGTGTCCTACGAGCAGTACTTC.

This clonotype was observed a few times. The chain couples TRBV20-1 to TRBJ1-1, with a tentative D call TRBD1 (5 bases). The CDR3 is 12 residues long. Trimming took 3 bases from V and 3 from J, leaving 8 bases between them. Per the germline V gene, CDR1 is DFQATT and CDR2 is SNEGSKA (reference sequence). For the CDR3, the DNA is TGCAGTGCTAGGAGGGACTACACTGAAGCTTTCTTT. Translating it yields CSARRDYTEAFF.

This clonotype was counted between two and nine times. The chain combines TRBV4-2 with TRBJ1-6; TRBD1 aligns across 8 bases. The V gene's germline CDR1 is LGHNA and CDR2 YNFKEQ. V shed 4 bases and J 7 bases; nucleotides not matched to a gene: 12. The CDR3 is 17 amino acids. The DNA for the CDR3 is TGTGCCAGCAGCCTAATAGTGGACAGGGCCCTGAATTCACCCCTCCACTTT. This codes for CASSLIVDRALNSPLHF.

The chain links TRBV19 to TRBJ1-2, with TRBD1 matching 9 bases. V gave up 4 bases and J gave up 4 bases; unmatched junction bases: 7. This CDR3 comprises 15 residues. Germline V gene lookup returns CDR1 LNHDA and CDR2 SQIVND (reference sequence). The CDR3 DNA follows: TGTGCCAGTAGTAGGGGACAGGGAGGGAGCTATGGCTACACCTTC. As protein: CASSRGQGGSYGYTF.

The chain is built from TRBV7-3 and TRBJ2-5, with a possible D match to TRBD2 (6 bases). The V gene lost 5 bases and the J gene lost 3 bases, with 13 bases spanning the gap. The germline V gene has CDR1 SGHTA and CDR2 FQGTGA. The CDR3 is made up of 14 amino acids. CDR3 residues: CASSVGVAEETQYF. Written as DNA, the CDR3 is TGTGCCAGCAGCGTCGGGGTAGCGGAAGAGACCCAGTACTTC. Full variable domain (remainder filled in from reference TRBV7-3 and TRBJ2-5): GAGVSQTPSNKVTEKGKYVELRCDPISGHTALYWYRQSLGQGPEFLIYFQGTGAADDSGLPNDRFFAVRPEGSVSTLKIQRTERGDSAVYLCASSVGVAEETQYFGPGTRLLVL.

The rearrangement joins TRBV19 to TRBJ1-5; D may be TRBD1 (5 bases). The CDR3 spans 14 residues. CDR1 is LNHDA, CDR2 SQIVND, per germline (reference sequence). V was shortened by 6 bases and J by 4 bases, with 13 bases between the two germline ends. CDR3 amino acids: CASRVGTYNQPQHF. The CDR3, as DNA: TGTGCCAGTAGGGTGGGGACCTATAATCAGCCCCAGCATTTT.

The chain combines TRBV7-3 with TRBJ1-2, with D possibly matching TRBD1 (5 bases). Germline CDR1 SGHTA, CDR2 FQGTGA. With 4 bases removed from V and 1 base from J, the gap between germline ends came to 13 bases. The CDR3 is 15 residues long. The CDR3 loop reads CASSSGGRGNYGYTF. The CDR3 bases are TGTGCCAGCAGCTCCGGGGGAAGGGGTAACTATGGCTACACCTTC.

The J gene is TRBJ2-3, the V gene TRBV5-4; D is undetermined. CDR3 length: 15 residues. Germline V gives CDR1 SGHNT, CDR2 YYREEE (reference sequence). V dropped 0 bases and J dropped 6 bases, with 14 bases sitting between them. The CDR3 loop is CASSLARSLGDTQYF. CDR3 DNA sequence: TGTGCCAGCAGCTTGGCGCGGTCCCTCGGGGATACGCAGTATTTT.

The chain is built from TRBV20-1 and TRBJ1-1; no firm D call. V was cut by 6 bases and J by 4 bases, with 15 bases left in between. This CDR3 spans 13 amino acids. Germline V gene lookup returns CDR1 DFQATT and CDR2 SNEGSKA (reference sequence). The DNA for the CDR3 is TGCAGTGCCCTCTTACGGTGGGGCACTGAAGCTTTCTTT. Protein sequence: CSALLRWGTEAFF.

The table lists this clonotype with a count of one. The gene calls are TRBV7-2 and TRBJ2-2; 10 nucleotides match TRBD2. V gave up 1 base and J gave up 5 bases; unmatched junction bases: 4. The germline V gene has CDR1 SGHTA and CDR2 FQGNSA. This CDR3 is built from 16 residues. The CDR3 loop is CASSLGLAGGTGELFF. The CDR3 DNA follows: TGTGCCAGCAGCTTAGGCTTAGCGGGAGGAACCGGGGAGCTGTTTTTT.